The present entry profiles one T cell receptor (beta chain) with its context. What it binds is not known. Cells sorted as Tregs were CD4+, CD25+ and CD127-/low. Findings and caveats of the study: Tumor Tregs overlapped most with tumor, then blood, naive CD4+ cells. Tumor memory CD4+ T cell TCR gene usage was found to cluster with blood and lymph node memory CD4+ cells and with lymph node naive CD4+ cells.

The CDR3 loop spans 15 amino acids. V lost 7 bases, J lost 7 bases, and 19 bases lay in between. Germline-derived CDR1 and CDR2 are LNHDA and SQIVND (reference sequence). Full-length variable regions came from constant-region reverse primers plus semi-nested Nested Universal Primer A PCR. One entry per CDR3 protein results from TCRdb running MiXCR on the 5' RACE reads. In the table there are over 45,000 distinct CDR3 sequences, approximately 26% of which are singletons. The V call is TRBV19, the J call TRBJ1-4; TRBD1 is a possible D gene (5 bases). The clonotype was recovered from a female donor with breast cancer. Sequenced: tumor-infiltrating Tregs sorted from the breast tumor. The CDR3 sequence: CASTKRGTTGEKLFF. The CDR3 nucleotides read TGTGCCAGTACCAAACGCGGGACTACAGGTGAAAAACTGTTTTTT.